The 17 T cell receptor beta chains reported below all come from one sample, sequenced in a study of cytomegalovirus exposure and HLA in healthy donors. PCR was performed using 60 Vbeta and 13 Jbeta primers. The repertoire was sequenced with immunoSEQ multiplex PCR; TCRdb's copy has only in-frame clones and lacks some. Of about 88,000 clones listed, over 80% were seen once; the top ten hold under 2.5%. Sequencing input: PBMCs. The receptor source for this set is a man younger than 35 in good health and CMV-seronegative.

This chain connects TRBV5-4 to TRBJ2-1; a weak D match, TRBD2 (5 bases). Germline V lookup: CDR1 SGHNT, CDR2 YYREEE (reference sequence). V lost 0 bases to trimming and J lost 8 bases, with 12 bases between them. The CDR3 totals 14 residues. In DNA form, the CDR3 reads TGTGCCAGCAGCTTGGACCTCCTAGCCCATGAGCAGTTCTTC. Translation gives CASSLDLLAHEQFF.

V usage is TRBV15 and J usage is TRBJ2-3; TRBD2 matches at 8 bases. V shed 0 bases and J 5 bases; nucleotides not matched to a gene: 4. Germline V gene lookup returns CDR1 LNHNV and CDR2 YYDKDF (reference sequence). The CDR3 loop spans 15 amino acids. In nucleotides, the CDR3 is TGTGCCACCAGCAGAGAAGGAGCGGGAGAAGATACGCAGTATTTT. It specifies CATSREGAGEDTQYF. Filled out from reference TRBV15 and TRBJ2-3, the complete variable domain reads DAMVIQNPRYQVTQFGKPVTLSCSQTLNHNVMYWYQQKSSQAPKLLFHYYDKDFNNEADTPDNFQSRRPNTSFCFLDIRSPGLGDTAMYLCATSREGAGEDTQYFGPGTRLTVL.

The rearrangement uses TRBV28 and TRBJ1-6; D is unresolved. CDR3 size: 12 residues. From germline, CDR1 is MDHEN and CDR2 SYDVKM. The germline V and J ends were trimmed by 1 base and 17 bases, with 12 bases remaining between them. CDR3 DNA sequence: TGTGCCAGCAGTTTATCACAAAGTGAGGTCCACTTT. Translation: CASSLSQSEVHF.

V usage is TRBV9 and J usage is TRBJ2-7; 14 bases map to TRBD2. The CDR3 extends over 15 amino acids. Germline CDR1 SGDLS, CDR2 YYNGEE. V lost 3 bases, J lost 5 bases, and 4 bases stayed unmatched. CDR3 loop: CASSGGTSGSDEQYF. The CDR3 DNA is TGTGCCAGCAGCGGGGGGACTAGCGGGAGCGACGAGCAGTACTTC.

This chain joins TRBV27 and TRBJ2-1, with unresolved D. This CDR3 spans 15 amino acids. In germline, CDR1 is MNHEY, CDR2 SMNVEV (reference sequence). V lost 2 bases to trimming and J lost 0 bases, with 8 bases between them. The CDR3 nucleotides are TGTGCCAGCAGTTTAAGTTTTAGCTCCTACAATGAGCAGTTCTTC. Translation gives CASSLSFSSYNEQFF.

In the case of this clone: At one end the junction does not follow the germline gene, possibly because of a read error. This chain connects TRBV19 to TRBJ2-7, with 8 positions matching TRBD2. Germline V gene sequence: CDR1 LNHDA, CDR2 SQIVND (reference sequence). CDR3 length equals 15 residues. The CDR3 here is CASSILAGGSCEQYF. CDR3 bases: TGTGCCAGTAGTATTTTGGCGGGAGGCTCCTGCGAGCAGTACTTC.

The sample holds one count of this clone. The V and J genes are TRBV27 and TRBJ1-4; TRBD1 aligns across 8 bases. The CDR3 totals 16 residues. Looked up from germline, CDR1 is MNHEY and CDR2 is SMNVEV (reference sequence). Unmatched junction bases numbered 12, after V lost 5 bases and J lost 7 bases. The CDR3 sequence is CASSRVPGGFGEKLFF. CDR3 in DNA: TGTGCCAGCAGTCGCGTCCCAGGGGGCTTCGGTGAAAAACTGTTTTTT.

The rearrangement uses TRBV5-4 and TRBJ2-1; D might be TRBD2 (6 bases). Germline lookup yields CDR1 SGHNT and CDR2 YYREEE (reference sequence). The CDR3 is 18 residues long. The V end lost 4 bases, the J end lost 9 bases, and 29 bases lay between the germline ends. The CDR3, as DNA: TGTGCCAGCAGCCGCTTAGGAGCGGCGGGATTAGCCGATGCTGAGCAGTTCTTC. Encoded protein: CASSRLGAAGLADAEQFF.

The genes are TRBV6-6 and TRBJ2-1; 12 bases match TRBD2. Germline V gene lookup returns CDR1 MNHNY and CDR2 SVGAGI (reference sequence). CDR3 length: 16 amino acids. Germline trimming cut 2 bases from V and 7 bases from J; bases unmatched to any gene: 6. The CDR3 loop is CASSYGSGTSGNEQFF. CDR3 DNA sequence: TGTGCCAGCAGTTACGGGTCCGGGACTAGCGGGAATGAGCAGTTCTTC.

The chain joins TRBV5-1 to TRBJ2-2, with 9 bases lining up with TRBD2. Trimming removed 4 bases from V and 0 bases from J; junction bases left unmatched: 7. Per the germline V gene, CDR1 is SGHRS and CDR2 is YFSETQ. This CDR3 is built from 17 residues. For the CDR3, the DNA is TGCGCCAGCAGCCCGAGGACTAGCGCGACGAACACCGGGGAGCTGTTTTTT. Translation gives CASSPRTSATNTGELFF.

The chain recombines TRBV28 with TRBJ1-4, with TRBD1 identical over 8 bases. Germline loops: CDR1 MDHEN, CDR2 SYDVKM. The CDR3 is made up of 15 amino acids. V was pared by 5 bases and J by 0 bases, with 2 bases of the junction left unmatched. This CDR3 reads CASSDRGTTNEKLFF. The CDR3 DNA follows: TGTGCCAGCAGTGACAGGGGAACAACTAATGAAAAACTGTTTTTT.

The J gene is TRBJ1-1, the V gene TRBV6-1; a possible D gene is TRBD1 (6 bases). Trimming shortened V by 3 bases and J by 0 bases, and 14 bases separated the two germline ends. The CDR3 has 16 residues. Germline CDR1 reads MNHNS; CDR2 reads SASEGT. CDR3 loop: CASSEQPRTVNTEAFF. The CDR3 DNA sequence: TGTGCCAGCAGTGAGCAGCCAAGGACAGTGAACACTGAAGCTTTCTTT.

The chain recombines TRBV4-2 with TRBJ2-7; tentative D call: TRBD2 (6 bases). Germline-derived CDR1 and CDR2 are LGHNA and YNFKEQ. The CDR3 has 14 amino acids. V dropped 4 bases and J dropped 6 bases, with 16 bases sitting between them. The chain's CDR3 is CASSPTSPLTEQYF. CDR3 coding DNA: TGTGCCAGCAGCCCGACTAGTCCCCTTACCGAGCAGTACTTC.

This clone was seen once. V and J are TRBV19 and TRBJ1-5, with 9 positions matching TRBD1. Germline V gene lookup returns CDR1 LNHDA and CDR2 SQIVND (reference sequence). Trimming cost V 3 bases and J 7 bases; bases outside gene matches: 7. The CDR3 totals 15 residues. The CDR3 region is CASSIRGQGEQPQHF. CDR3 sequence (DNA): TGTGCCAGTAGTATCCGGGGACAGGGTGAGCAGCCCCAGCATTTT.

The genes are TRBV27 and TRBJ2-1; 8 positions match TRBD1. Per the germline V gene, CDR1 is MNHEY and CDR2 is SMNVEV (reference sequence). The junction had 11 bases not matched to a gene; V was cut back by 7 bases and J by 6 bases. The CDR3 contains 15 residues. CDR3 nucleotide sequence: TGTGCCAGCACCCGGACAGGGCTCGTAGTCAATGAGCAGTTCTTC. Translation: CASTRTGLVVNEQFF.

This sequence joins TRBV27 and TRBJ2-7, with 8 bases identical to TRBD1. CDR3 size: 14 residues. The germline V gene encodes CDR1 MNHEY and CDR2 SMNVEV (reference sequence). V lost 5 bases, J lost 3 bases, and 6 bases stayed unmatched. CDR3 residues: CASSATGVGYEQYF. In nucleotides, the CDR3 is TGTGCCAGCAGTGCGACAGGGGTAGGCTACGAGCAGTACTTC.

This clone appeared a single time. This chain joins TRBV2 and TRBJ2-7; TRBD2 matches 10 bases. Trimming removed 7 bases from V and 9 bases from J; junction bases left unmatched: 15. CDR3 length: 15 amino acids. CDR1 and CDR2 (germline): SNHLY, FYNNEI. CDR3 protein: CASNQLPSGGGGQYF. The CDR3 bases are TGTGCCAGCAACCAACTTCCTAGCGGGGGTGGCGGGCAGTACTTC.